This TCR beta chain was profiled in a study of blood T cell repertoires in COVID-19 (dated by TCRdb to 2020 to 2021). Concerning the study at large: Samples from collaborators originated in the United States, Italy and Spain and spanned both the acute and convalescent phases of COVID-19. The material from the prospective study consisted of cDNA or gDNA derived from T cells, B-cell-depleted T cells, or PBMCs. Subjects who had been exposed to COVID-19, were actively infected with it, or had recovered from it provided the deeply sampled blood TCRbeta repertoires that made up the dataset. A freely available public database, intended as a resource for researchers studying the immune response to SARS-CoV-2, is where the repertoires were released. The samples were drawn from the first 160 participants of the ongoing ImmuneRACE study and from under 1,500 subjects provided by 6 global collaborators. Sample metadata almost always included a de-identified subject ID, COVID-19 status, age in years and sex. Where available, HLA class I and class II types were taken from metadata supplied by the sample provider and were not determined by assay-based typing.

Broader findings and caveats from the paper: How much clinical and demographic metadata was included differed by source and by participant, and the metadata was provided uncurated.

As for this clone: The antigen it binds to is not known. No much larger clonotype is one base removed from it; base qualities were not supplied.

Another Seattle source contributed samples from volunteer blood donors who had recovered from COVID-19. Collaborating institutions collected whole blood in K2EDTA tubes following their own protocols. For TCRbeta analysis, collaborators shipped samples as frozen whole blood, isolated PBMCs, or DNA extracted from either of those sample types. TCRbeta CDR3 regions were amplified from genomic DNA using the immunoSEQ Assay, a bias-controlled multiplex PCR. The paper's data handling went like this. Nucleated cell counts per sample were estimated from amplification of reference gene primers within the assay. Sequence reads were collapsed and filtered to measure the absolute abundance of every unique TCRbeta CDR3 rearrangement. For each sample, productive Simpson clonality was calculated as the square root of Simpson's diversity index over productive rearrangements. TCRdb's version of the immuneACCESS table is confined to in-frame rearrangements and falls short of the full clone set. An unresolved V gene accounts for under half of the shortfall where checked; the remainder is of unknown origin. For V, J and clone size, that table is used; D and trimming come from the DNA. The sample records 210,000 or so clones, approximately 90% of which are singletons. The ten biggest clones cover over 9.5% of the sample.

The CDR3 holds 12 amino acids from the cysteine to the phenylalanine. The DNA shown is the 36-base CDR3, in frame from base 1. The germline V gene (reference sequence) sets CDR1 to SEHNR and CDR2 to FQNEAQ. Relative to germline, V is 8 bases shorter and J is 3 bases shorter, with 10 bases between their ends. What was sequenced was peripheral blood. This receptor chain uses TRBV7-9 and TRBJ1-2, with TRBD1 tentatively as D gene (5 bases match). The origin of this receptor is a woman between 18 and 30 years old who had recovered from COVID-19. The base sequence is TGTGCCAGCGGGGGGGGTGACTATGGCTACACCTTC. This encodes CASGGGDYGYTF.